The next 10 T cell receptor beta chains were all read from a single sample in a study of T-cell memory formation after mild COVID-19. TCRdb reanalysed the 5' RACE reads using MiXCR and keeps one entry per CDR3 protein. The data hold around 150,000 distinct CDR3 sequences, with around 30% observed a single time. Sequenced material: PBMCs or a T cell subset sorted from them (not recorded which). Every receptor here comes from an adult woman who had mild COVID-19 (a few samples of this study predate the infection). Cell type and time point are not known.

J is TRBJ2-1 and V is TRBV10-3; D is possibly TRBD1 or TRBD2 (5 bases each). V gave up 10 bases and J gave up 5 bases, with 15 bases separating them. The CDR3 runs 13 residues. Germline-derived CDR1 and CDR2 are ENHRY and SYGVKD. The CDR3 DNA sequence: TGTGCCAGGGGACCGCTCCCGCACAATGAGCAGTTCTTC. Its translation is CARGPLPHNEQFF.

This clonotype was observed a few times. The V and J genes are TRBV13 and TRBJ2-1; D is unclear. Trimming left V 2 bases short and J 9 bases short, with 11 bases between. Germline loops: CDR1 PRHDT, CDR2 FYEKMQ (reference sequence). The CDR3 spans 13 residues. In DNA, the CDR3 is TGTGCCAGCAGCTTACGGCGAGGCGTTGAGCAGTTCTTC. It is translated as CASSLRRGVEQFF.

The CDR3 sequence is CSVSTGAYEQYF. In DNA form, the CDR3 reads TGCAGCGTTTCGACAGGGGCCTACGAGCAGTACTTC. The chain joins TRBV29-1 to TRBJ2-7; 8 nucleotides match TRBD1. The V gene end was trimmed by 5 bases and the J gene end by 2 bases; junction bases not matched to a gene: 2. CDR1 SQVTM and CDR2 ANQGSEA come from the germline V gene. There are 12 residues in the CDR3.

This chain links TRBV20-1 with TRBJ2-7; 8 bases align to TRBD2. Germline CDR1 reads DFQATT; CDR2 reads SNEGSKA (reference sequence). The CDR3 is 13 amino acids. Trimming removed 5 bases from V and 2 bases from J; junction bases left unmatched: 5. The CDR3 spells CSAPAGGAYEQYF. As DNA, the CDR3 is TGCAGTGCTCCAGCCGGGGGGGCCTACGAGCAGTACTTC.

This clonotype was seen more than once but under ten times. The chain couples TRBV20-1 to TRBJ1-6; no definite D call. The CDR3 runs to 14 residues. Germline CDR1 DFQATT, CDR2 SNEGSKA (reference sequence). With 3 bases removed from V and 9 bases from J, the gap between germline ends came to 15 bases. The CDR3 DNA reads TGCAGTGCTAGTTTGGGCAGGAGCACTTCACCCCTCCACTTT. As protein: CSASLGRSTSPLHF.

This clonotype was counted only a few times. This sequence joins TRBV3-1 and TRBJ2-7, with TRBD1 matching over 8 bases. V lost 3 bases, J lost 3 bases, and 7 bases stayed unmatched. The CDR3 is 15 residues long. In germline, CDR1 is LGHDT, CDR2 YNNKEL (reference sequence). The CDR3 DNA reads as TGTGCCAGCAGCCACACCGGACAGGGCTACTACGAGCAGTACTTC. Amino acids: CASSHTGQGYYEQYF.

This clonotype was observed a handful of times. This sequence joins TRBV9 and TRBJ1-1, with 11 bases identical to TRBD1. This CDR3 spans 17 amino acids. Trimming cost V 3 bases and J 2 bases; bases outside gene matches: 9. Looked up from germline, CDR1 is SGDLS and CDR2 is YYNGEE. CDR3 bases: TGTGCCAGCAGCGATAACCGGGACAGGGGGTCTAACACTGAAGCTTTCTTT. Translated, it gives CASSDNRDRGSNTEAFF.

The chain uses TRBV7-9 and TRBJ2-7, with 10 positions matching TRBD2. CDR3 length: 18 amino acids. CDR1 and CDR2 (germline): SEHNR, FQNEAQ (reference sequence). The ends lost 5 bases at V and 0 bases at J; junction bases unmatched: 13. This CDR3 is CASSHTGTSEAHSYEQYF. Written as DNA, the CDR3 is TGTGCCAGCAGCCATACCGGGACTAGCGAGGCACACTCCTACGAGCAGTACTTC.

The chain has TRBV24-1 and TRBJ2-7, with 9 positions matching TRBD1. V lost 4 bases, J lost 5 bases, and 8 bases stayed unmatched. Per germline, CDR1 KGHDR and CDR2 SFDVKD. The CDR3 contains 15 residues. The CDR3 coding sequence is TGTGCCACCAGTGAGTTCGGGACAGGGAAGGACGAGCAGTACTTC. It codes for CATSEFGTGKDEQYF.

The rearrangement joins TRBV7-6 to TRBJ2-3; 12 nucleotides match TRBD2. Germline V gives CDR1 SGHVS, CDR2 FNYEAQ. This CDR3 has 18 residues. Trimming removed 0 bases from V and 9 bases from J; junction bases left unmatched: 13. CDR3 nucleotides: TGTGCCAGCAGCTTAGCCCCTAGCGGGGGGGCGATGGTTGGAACGCAGTATTTT. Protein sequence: CASSLAPSGGAMVGTQYF.